This T cell receptor (beta chain) was sequenced during a study of blood T cells in healthy people across ages. Whole-study results and caveats: Measured against age, TCR beta diversity per million T cells decreased in a roughly linear manner.

A remark on this clonotype: Its cognate antigen is unknown.

Using a J-beta primer mix together with a sample-barcoded 5' primer, a second PCR was run for about 7 to 12 cycles. Each CDR3 protein gets one entry after TCRdb re-called the 5' RACE reads with MiXCR. The table includes more than 900,000 distinct CDR3 sequences, about 23% detected once. These records were also assigned to another study, of T cells of mothers and their children.

This TCR was recovered from a girl aged 2 to 10 in good health. The sequenced sample was blood.

The CDR3 loop reads CASSAGGTGGNTIYF. The CDR3 nucleotides read TGTGCCAGCAGCGCTGGAGGGACAGGGGGAAACACCATATATTTT. This rearrangement joins TRBV9 to TRBJ1-3, with TRBD1 matching 9 bases. Trimming removed 3 bases from V and 4 bases from J; junction bases left unmatched: 5. Germline V lookup: CDR1 SGDLS, CDR2 YYNGEE. This CDR3 region has 15 residues.